This T cell receptor (beta chain) is drawn from a study of blood T cells in healthy people across ages. Overall study results and limits: With age, beta diversity per million T cells declined roughly linearly, significantly by 40.

For the second PCR, which ran for about 6 to 11 cycles, a sample-barcoded 5' primer and a J-beta primer mix were used. Each CDR3 protein is one row after TCRdb ran MiXCR on the 5' RACE reads. The data show about 640,000 distinct CDR3 sequences, with around three fifths seen just once and roughly 34% held by the top ten. Note on this clonotype: The antigen is not known.

The V and J ends lost 5 bases and 6 bases respectively, with 11 bases between them. Germline-derived CDR1 and CDR2 are SGHAT and FQNNGV. This CDR3 region has 13 residues. The clonotype comes from a man between 60 and 75 years old in good health. The chain links TRBV11-2 to TRBJ2-1; D gene ambiguous. Sequencing was carried out using blood. CDR3 loop: CASSANLLNEQFF. DNA of the CDR3: TGTGCCAGCAGCGCTAACCTCCTCAATGAGCAGTTCTTC.